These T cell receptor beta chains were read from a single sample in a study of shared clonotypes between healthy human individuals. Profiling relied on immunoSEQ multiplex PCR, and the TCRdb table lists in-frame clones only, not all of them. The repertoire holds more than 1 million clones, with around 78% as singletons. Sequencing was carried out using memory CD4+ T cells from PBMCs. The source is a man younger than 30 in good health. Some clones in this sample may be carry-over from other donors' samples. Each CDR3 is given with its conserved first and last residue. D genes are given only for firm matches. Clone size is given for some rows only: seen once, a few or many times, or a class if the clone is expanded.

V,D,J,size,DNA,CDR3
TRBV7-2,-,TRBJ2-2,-,TGTGCCAGCAGCTTAAGGACATCGAACACCGGGGAGCTGTTTTTT,CASSLRTSNTGELFF
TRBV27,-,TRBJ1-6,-,TGTGCCAGCAGTTTTGGTCGGGGGGATTCACCCCTCCACTTT,CASSFGRGDSPLHF
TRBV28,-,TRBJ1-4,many,TGTGCCAGCAGTTTAATGGGGGCGGGGGCTAATGAAAAACTGTTTTTT,CASSLMGAGANEKLFF
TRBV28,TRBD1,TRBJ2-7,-,TGTGCCAGCAGTTTGGGACAGTTCTACGAGCAGTACTTC,CASSLGQFYEQYF
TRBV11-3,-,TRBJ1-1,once,TGTGCCAGCAGCCTCGACAGAAACACTGAAGCTTTCTTT,CASSLDRNTEAFF
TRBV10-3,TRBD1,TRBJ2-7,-,TGTGCCACCGGGACAGCTTTAAACTCCTACGAGCAGTACTTC,CATGTALNSYEQYF
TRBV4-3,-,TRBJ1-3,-,TGCGCCAGCAGCCAAGATCGCGGAGGAGCGTCCTGGGGGAACACCATATATTTT,CASSQDRGGASWGNTIYF
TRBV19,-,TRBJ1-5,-,TGTGCCAGTAGTATTGGTCCCAGGCTGCGCAATCAGCCCCAGCATTTT,CASSIGPRLRNQPQHF
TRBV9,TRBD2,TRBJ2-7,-,TGTGCCAGCAGCTACGGGGGGACCTCCGAGCAGTACTTC,CASSYGGTSEQYF
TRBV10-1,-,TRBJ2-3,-,TGCGCCAGCAGTGATGTCTGGGGGGCAGAAAATACGCAGTATTTT,CASSDVWGAENTQYF
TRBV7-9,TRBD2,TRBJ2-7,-,TGTGCCAGCAGCTCTGGGACTAGCGTCGCCTACGAGCAGTACTTC,CASSSGTSVAYEQYF
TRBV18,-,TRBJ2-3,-,TGTGCCAGCTCACCACTTGATAGGTCAGATACGCAGTATTTT,CASSPLDRSDTQYF
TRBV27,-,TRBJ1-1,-,TGTGCCAGCAGTTTAAGAGGGAAACAGAACACTGAAGCTTTCTTT,CASSLRGKQNTEAFF
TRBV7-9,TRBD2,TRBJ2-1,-,TGTGCCAGCAGCTTATGGGCTAGCGGGAGCACTGGTATCAATGAGCAGTTCTTC,CASSLWASGSTGINEQFF
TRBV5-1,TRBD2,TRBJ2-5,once,TGCGCCAGCAGCGCCAGCCAGCGGGATACGGAGACCCAGTACTTC,CASSASQRDTETQYF
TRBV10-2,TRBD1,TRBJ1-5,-,TGCGCCAGCAGAACTACAGGGGGCGGTGGTCAGCCCCAGCATTTT,CASRTTGGGGQPQHF
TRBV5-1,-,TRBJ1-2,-,TGCGCCAGCAGCTTGGCGTCAGCGGATGGCTACACCTTC,CASSLASADGYTF
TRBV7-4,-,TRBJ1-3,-,TGTGCCAGCAGCTTGATTTTGGTGGGACGGAGCAGCTCTGGAAACACCATATATTTT,CASSLILVGRSSSGNTIYF
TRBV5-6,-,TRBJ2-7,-,TGTGCCAGCAGCAGAGGCAACAGGGCATACTACGAGCAGTACTTC,CASSRGNRAYYEQYF
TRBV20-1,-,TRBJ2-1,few,TGCGGCCTTGCGAGTTACAATGAGCAGTTCTTC,CGLASYNEQFF
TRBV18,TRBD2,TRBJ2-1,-,TGTGCCAGCTCCCCTCCGGGTAGCGGGAGTGAGTCCTACAATGAGCAGTTCTTC,CASSPPGSGSESYNEQFF
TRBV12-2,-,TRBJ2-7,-,TGTGCAAGTCGCCCACGGGACGGGAAAAACGAGCAGTACTTC,CASRPRDGKNEQYF
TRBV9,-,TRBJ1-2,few,TGTGCCAGCAGCGTAGCTACAGGGAACTATGGCTACACCTTC,CASSVATGNYGYTF
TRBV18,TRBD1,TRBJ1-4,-,TGTGCCAGCTCACCACCGGGACAGTCGGTAAATGAAAAACTGTTTTTT,CASSPPGQSVNEKLFF
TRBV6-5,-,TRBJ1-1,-,TGTGCCAGCTTAGGGCACACTGAAGCTTTCTTT,CASLGHTEAFF
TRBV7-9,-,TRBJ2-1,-,TGTGCCAGCAGCTTTCGGGAGAATGAGCAGTTCTTC,CASSFRENEQFF